This T cell receptor beta chain was recorded in a study of regulatory T cells in long-lasting Graves disease. This clonotype occurred a few times. As for time point: newly diagnosed GD, antithyroid drugs for less than 3 months. Following extraction of RNA from PBMCs, that RNA was used to make the TCR library. American Thyroid Association guidelines served as the basis for diagnosing Graves' disease. Blood from the periphery, approximately 8.6 milliliters in all, was drawn into EDTA tubes. In building TCR beta libraries, iRepertoire HTBI primers were used together with Arm-PCR of CDR3 regions. TCRdb used MiXCR to reprocess the multiplex PCR reads, holding one entry per CDR3 protein. The table records some 500,000 distinct CDR3 sequences, around 16% of them present only once. The germline gives CDR1 SGHDT, CDR2 YYEEEE. The CDR3 runs to 15 residues. Trimming pared 4 bases from V and 6 bases from J, leaving 14 bases between.

This same sample was also taken into another study, of T cells in Graves' hyperthyroidism and ophthalmopathy. Per that study: These patients, aged 18 to 65, had recently diagnosed hyperthyroidism lasting under 2 months. A first-round RT-PCR of the TCR CDR3 used the HTBI primer set.

This TCR was recovered from a woman aged 35-65 years with Graves disease. The sample was peripheral blood mononuclear cells (PBMCs), taken at new diagnosis, from a patient treated with antithyroid drugs. The V call is TRBV5-6, the J call TRBJ1-6; no clear D gene. DNA for the CDR3: TGTGCCAGCAGCGTGACGGGCGCCGGTAATTCACCCCTCCACTTT. Its protein product is CASSVTGAGNSPLHF.